This T cell receptor beta chain appears in the sequencing data of a study of blood T cell repertoires in COVID-19. The CDR3 runs 16 residues. The V and J ends lost 5 bases and 10 bases respectively, with 24 bases between them. Germline assignment: CDR1 SGHTA and CDR2 FQGNSA. Per the original data handling: Reference gene primer amplification yielded estimated nucleated cell counts. This table comes from immunoSEQ multiplex PCR, and its TCRdb copy is limited to in-frame clones, with some not included. From that table come the V and J calls and clone size; the DNA was used to work out D and trimming. The sample has about 310,000 clones; 90% are singletons.

The specimen was peripheral blood. The chain carries TRBV7-2 and TRBJ2-1; weak D call: TRBD2 (7 bases). The sequence derives from a woman in her 40s with COVID-19, enrolled during active disease. CDR3 nucleotide sequence: TGTGCCAGCAGCCCCCCACGAGGGGGGGGCTCAGACGAGCAGTTCTTC. Residues: CASSPPRGGGSDEQFF.